The entry below describes one T cell receptor beta chain. Its antigen remains unidentified. The data were obtained in a study of tumor-infiltrating lymphocytes in localized non-small cell lung cancer. CDR3 length: 15 amino acids. Trimming took 3 bases from V and 5 from J; bases not matched to a gene: 6. CDR1 and CDR2 (germline): SGHRS, YFSETQ. Assay used: immunoSEQ multiplex PCR; TCRdb lists only in-frame clones, some missing. Here the sample spans 12,000 or so clones, about 83% being singletons. The study's findings and limits: Different pieces of the same tissue went to different assays, confounding technical variation with intratumor heterogeneity.

The V gene is TRBV5-1, the J gene TRBJ2-1; 9 bases fit TRBD2. Material: lung tumor tissue. The clonotype was recovered from a human donor with non-small cell lung cancer. The CDR3 loop reads CASSSVAGDHNEQFF. The CDR3 bases are TGCGCCAGCAGCTCTGTAGCGGGGGACCACAATGAGCAGTTCTTC.